This T cell receptor (beta chain) was obtained from a study of cytomegalovirus exposure and HLA in healthy donors. The table came from immunoSEQ multiplex PCR; TCRdb's copy has only in-frame clones and leaves some out. The sample yields 250,000 to 300,000 clones, around 90% seen once. This CDR3 has 15 residues. Germline CDR1 reads KGHSH; CDR2 reads LQKENI. The V and J ends lost 3 bases and 7 bases, in that order; junction bases with no gene match: 4. The chain joins TRBV18 to TRBJ1-6; 9 nucleotides agree with TRBD1. The receptor's source is a woman in her late teens or twenties in good health and CMV-seronegative. The sequencing sample was made of PBMCs. CDR3 DNA: TGTGCCAGCTCACCCAGGACAGGGGTAAATTCACCCCTCCACTTT. It is translated as CASSPRTGVNSPLHF.